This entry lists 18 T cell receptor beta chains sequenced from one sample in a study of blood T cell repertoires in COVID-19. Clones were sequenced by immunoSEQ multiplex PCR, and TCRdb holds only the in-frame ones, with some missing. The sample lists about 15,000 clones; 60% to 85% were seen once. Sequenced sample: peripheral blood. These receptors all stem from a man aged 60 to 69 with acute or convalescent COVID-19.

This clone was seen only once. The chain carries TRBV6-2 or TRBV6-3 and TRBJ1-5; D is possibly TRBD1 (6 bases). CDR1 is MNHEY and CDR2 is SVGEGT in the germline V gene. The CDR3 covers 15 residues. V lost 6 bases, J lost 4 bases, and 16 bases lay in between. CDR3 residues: CASSSPGGGNQPQHF. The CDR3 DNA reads TGTGCCAGCAGCTCCCCGGGAGGGGGGAATCAGCCCCAGCATTTT.

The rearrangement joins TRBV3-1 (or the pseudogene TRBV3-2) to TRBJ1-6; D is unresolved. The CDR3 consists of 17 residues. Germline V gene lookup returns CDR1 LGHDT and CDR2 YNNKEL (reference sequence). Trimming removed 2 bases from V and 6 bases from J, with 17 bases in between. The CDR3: CASSQLGLRLVNSPLHF. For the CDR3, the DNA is TGTGCCAGCAGCCAATTAGGTCTCAGGCTGGTTAATTCACCCCTCCACTTT.

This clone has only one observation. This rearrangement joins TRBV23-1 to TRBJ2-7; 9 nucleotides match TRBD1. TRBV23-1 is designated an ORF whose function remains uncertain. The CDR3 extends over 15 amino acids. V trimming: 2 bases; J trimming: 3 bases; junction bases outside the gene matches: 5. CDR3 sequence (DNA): TGCGCCAGCAGTCAAAGGACAGGGGTTCTCTACGAGCAGTACTTC. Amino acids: CASSQRTGVLYEQYF.

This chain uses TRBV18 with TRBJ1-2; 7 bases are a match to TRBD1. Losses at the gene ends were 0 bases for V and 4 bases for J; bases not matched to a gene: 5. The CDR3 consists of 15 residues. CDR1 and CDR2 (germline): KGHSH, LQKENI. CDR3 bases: TGTGCCAGCTCACCACCGGGGACAGTCCGCTATGGCTACACCTTC. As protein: CASSPPGTVRYGYTF.

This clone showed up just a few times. The CDR3 DNA is TGTGCCAGCAGTCCCCCTGGAGGGTTGACTGAAGCTTTCTTT. Protein: CASSPPGGLTEAFF. The chain joins TRBV27 to TRBJ1-1, with D unresolved. The CDR3 runs to 14 residues. The V end was cut by 5 bases, the J end by 5 bases, with 15 bases between. Germline assignment: CDR1 MNHEY and CDR2 SMNVEV (reference sequence).

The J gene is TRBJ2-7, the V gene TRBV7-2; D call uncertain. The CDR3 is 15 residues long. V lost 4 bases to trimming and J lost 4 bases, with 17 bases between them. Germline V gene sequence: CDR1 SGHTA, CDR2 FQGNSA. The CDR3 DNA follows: TGTGCCAGCAGCTACCTTCTACCGAGTCCTTACGAGCAGTACTTC. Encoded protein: CASSYLLPSPYEQYF.

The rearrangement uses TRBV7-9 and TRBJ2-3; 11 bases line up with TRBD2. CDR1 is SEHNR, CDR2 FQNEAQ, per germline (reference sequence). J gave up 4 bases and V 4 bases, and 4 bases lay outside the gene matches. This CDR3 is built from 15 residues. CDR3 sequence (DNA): TGTGCCAGCAGCTATAGCGGGGGGGCCCCAGATACGCAGTATTTT. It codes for CASSYSGGAPDTQYF.

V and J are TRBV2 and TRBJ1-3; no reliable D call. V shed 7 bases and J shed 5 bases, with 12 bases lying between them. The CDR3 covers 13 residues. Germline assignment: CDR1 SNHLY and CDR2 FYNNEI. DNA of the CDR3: TGTGCCAGCACCCCGGGATCTAGAAACACCATATATTTT. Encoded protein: CASTPGSRNTIYF.

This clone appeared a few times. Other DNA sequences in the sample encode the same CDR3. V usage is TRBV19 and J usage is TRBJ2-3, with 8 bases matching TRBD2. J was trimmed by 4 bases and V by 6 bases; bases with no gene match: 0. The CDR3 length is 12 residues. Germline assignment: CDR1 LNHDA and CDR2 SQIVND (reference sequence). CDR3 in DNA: TGTGCCAGTAGCGGGAGGGCAGATACGCAGTATTTT. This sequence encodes CASSGRADTQYF. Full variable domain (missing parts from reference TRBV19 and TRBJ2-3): DGGITQSPKYLFRKEGQNVTLSCEQNLNHDAMYWYRQDPGQGLRLIYYSQIVNDFQKGDIAEGYSVSREKKESFPLTVTSAQKNPTAFYLCASSGRADTQYFGPGTRLTVL.

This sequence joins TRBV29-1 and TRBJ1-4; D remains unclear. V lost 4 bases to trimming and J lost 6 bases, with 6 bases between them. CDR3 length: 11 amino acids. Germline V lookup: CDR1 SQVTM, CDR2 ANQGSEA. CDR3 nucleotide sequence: TGCAGCGTTGGCTCAGATGAAAAACTGTTTTTT. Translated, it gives CSVGSDEKLFF.

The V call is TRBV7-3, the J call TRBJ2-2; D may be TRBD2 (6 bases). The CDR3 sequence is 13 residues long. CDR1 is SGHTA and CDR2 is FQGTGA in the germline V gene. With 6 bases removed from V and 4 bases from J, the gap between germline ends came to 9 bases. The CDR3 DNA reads TGTGCCAGCAGGAGTAGCGGCACCGGGGAGCTGTTTTTT. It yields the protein CASRSSGTGELFF.

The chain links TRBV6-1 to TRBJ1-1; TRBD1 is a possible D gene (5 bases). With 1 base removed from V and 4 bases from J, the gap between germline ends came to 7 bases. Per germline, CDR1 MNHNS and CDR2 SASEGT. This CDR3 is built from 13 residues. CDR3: CASSEVGGTEAFF. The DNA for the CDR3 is TGTGCCAGCAGTGAAGTGGGGGGCACTGAAGCTTTCTTT.

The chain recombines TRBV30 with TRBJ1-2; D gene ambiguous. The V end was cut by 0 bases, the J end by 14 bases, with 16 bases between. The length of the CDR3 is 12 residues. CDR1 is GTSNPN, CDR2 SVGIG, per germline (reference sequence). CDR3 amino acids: CAWSVLGRETTF. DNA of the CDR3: TGTGCCTGGAGTGTCCTAGGCCGGGAGACAACCTTC.

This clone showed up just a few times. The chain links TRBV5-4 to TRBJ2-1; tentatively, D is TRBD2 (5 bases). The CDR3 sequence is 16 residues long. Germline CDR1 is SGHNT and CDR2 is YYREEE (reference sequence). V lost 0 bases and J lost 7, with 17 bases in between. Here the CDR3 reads CASSLGGLSGSNEQFF. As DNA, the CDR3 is TGTGCCAGCAGCTTGGGAGGGCTCTCGGGAAGTAATGAGCAGTTCTTC.

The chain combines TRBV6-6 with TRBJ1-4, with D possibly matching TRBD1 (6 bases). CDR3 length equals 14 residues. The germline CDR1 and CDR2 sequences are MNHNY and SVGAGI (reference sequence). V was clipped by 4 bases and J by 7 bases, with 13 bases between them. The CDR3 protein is CASSFRDIREKLFF. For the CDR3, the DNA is TGTGCCAGCAGTTTCAGGGACATTCGTGAAAAACTGTTTTTT.

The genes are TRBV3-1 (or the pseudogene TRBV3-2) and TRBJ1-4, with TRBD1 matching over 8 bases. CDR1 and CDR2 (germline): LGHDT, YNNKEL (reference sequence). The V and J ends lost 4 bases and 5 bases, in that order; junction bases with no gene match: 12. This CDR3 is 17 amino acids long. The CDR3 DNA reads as TGTGCCAGCAGCCTAGGCGGTTTGACAGGGGAAAATGAAAAACTGTTTTTT. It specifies CASSLGGLTGENEKLFF.

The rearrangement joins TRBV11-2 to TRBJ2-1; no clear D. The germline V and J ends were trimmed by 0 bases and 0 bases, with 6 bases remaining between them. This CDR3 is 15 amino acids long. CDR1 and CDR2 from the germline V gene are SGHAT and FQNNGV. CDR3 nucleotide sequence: TGTGCCAGCAGCTTAGATCGCGGCTCCTACAATGAGCAGTTCTTC. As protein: CASSLDRGSYNEQFF.

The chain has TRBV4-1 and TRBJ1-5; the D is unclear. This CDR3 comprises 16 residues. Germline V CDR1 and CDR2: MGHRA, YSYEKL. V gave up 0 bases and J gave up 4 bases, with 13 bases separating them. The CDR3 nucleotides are TGCGCCAGCAGCCAAGACGCCCCAGGACTAAATCAGCCCCAGCATTTT. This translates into CASSQDAPGLNQPQHF.